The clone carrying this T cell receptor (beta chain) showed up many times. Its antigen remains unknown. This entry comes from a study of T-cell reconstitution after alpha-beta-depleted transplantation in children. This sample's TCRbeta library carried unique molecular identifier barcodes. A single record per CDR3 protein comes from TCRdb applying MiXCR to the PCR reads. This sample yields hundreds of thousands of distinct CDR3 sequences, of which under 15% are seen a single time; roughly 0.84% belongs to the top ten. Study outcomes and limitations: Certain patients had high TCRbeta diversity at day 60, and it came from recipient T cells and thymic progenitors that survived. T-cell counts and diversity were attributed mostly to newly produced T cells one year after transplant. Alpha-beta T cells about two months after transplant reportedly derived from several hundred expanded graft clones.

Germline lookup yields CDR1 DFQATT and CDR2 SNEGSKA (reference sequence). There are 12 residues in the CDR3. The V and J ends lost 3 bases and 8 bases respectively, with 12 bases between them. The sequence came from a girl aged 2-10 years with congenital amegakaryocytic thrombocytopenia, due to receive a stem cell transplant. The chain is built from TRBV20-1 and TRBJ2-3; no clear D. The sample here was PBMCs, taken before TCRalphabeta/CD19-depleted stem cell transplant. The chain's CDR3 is CSASNEASTQYF. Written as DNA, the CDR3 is TGCAGTGCTAGTAACGAGGCAAGTACGCAGTATTTT.